The 26 T cell receptor beta chains given below trace back to one sample, sequenced in a study of OX40 agonist ivuxolimab in advanced cancers. The repertoire was sequenced with immunoSEQ multiplex PCR; TCRdb's copy has only in-frame clones and lacks some. The repertoire holds roughly 100,000 clones, just over 90% seen once, with 0.48% in the top ten. The sequencing used CD4+ or CD8+ T cells sorted from blood, collected in a trial of the OX40 agonist ivuxolimab. These receptor sequences come from an adult with an advanced solid tumor such as melanoma, head and neck, liver or kidney cancer.

The chain employs TRBV5-1 and TRBJ1-3; no definite D call. V was clipped by 4 bases and J by 1 base, with 12 bases between them. The CDR3 has 15 residues. The germline gives CDR1 SGHRS, CDR2 YFSETQ. CDR3 in amino acids: CASSPRLGSGNTIYF. DNA for the CDR3: TGCGCCAGCAGCCCCCGGTTGGGGTCTGGAAACACCATATATTTT.

The gene calls are TRBV7-3 and TRBJ1-1; no firm D call. The CDR3 runs to 17 residues. Germline V gene data show CDR1 as SGHTA and CDR2 as FQGTGA. V shed 5 bases and J shed 1 base, with 20 bases lying between them. The CDR3 bases are TGTGCCAGCAGCCCCCGGAAGGCCCACCGAGCGAACACTGAAGCTTTCTTT. As protein: CASSPRKAHRANTEAFF.

This rearrangement joins TRBV30 to TRBJ2-3, with 7 bases fitting TRBD1. Per germline, CDR1 GTSNPN and CDR2 SVGIG (reference sequence). The CDR3 length is 13 residues. V trimming: 3 bases; J trimming: 3 bases; junction bases outside the gene matches: 3. The CDR3 nucleotides are TGTGCCTGGAGCTGGGACAGAACAGATACGCAGTATTTT. Translation gives CAWSWDRTDTQYF.

This chain links TRBV28 with TRBJ1-1; the D is unclear. CDR3 size: 12 residues. V gave up 7 bases and J gave up 4 bases, with 10 bases separating them. The germline CDR1 and CDR2 sequences are MDHEN and SYDVKM. In DNA, the CDR3 is TGTGCCAGCAATCGGCCTGGCACTGAAGCTTTCTTT. The encoded protein is CASNRPGTEAFF.

The chain is built from TRBV7-3 and TRBJ2-4, with D tentatively TRBD1 (6 bases). The CDR3 runs to 15 residues. Germline V gives CDR1 SGHTA, CDR2 FQGTGA. V was pared by 2 bases and J by 7 bases, with 15 bases between. The CDR3 DNA is TGTGCCAGCAGCTTAGCCGCAGGGGCGTGGAACATTCAGTACTTC. Amino acid sequence: CASSLAAGAWNIQYF.

The rearrangement joins TRBV7-9 to TRBJ2-7, with 13 positions matching TRBD2. CDR3 length: 15 amino acids. The ends lost 4 bases at V and 4 bases at J; junction bases unmatched: 4. Per the germline V gene, CDR1 is SEHNR and CDR2 is FQNEAQ (reference sequence). The CDR3 loop reads CASSSRTSGGYEQYF. CDR3 DNA sequence: TGTGCCAGCAGCTCTCGGACTAGCGGGGGATACGAGCAGTACTTC.

The chain employs TRBV6-4 and TRBJ2-3; TRBD2 matches at 12 bases. The ends lost 5 bases at V and 4 bases at J; junction bases unmatched: 7. The CDR3 length is 16 residues. Germline V gene data show CDR1 as MRHNA and CDR2 as SNTAGT. CDR3 sequence reads: CASSQSGLAGADTQYF. CDR3 DNA sequence: TGTGCCAGCAGTCAATCGGGACTAGCGGGTGCAGATACGCAGTATTTT.

This clone was counted a few times. This chain uses TRBV2 with TRBJ2-5, with 7 positions matching TRBD2. The CDR3 runs 15 residues. V lost 5 bases to trimming and J lost 0 bases; unmatched junction nucleotides: 6. Germline CDR1 reads SNHLY; CDR2 reads FYNNEI. CDR3 bases: TGTGCCAGCAGTCCCGGACTAGTGAACCAAGAGACCCAGTACTTC. It encodes CASSPGLVNQETQYF.

The chain uses TRBV7-2 and TRBJ1-1; D gene unclear. This CDR3 has 12 residues. The germline V gene has CDR1 SGHTA and CDR2 FQGNSA. The V end was cut by 1 base, the J end by 8 bases, with 8 bases between. The CDR3 sequence: CASSLDRIEAFF. The CDR3 DNA sequence: TGTGCCAGCAGCTTAGACCGGATAGAAGCTTTCTTT.

The rearrangement links TRBV5-1 to TRBJ2-2; 7 bases fit TRBD1. After removal of 1 base from V and 5 bases from J, the junction contained 2 bases not matched to a gene. Germline CDR1 SGHRS, CDR2 YFSETQ. CDR3 length equals 14 residues. Here the CDR3 reads CASSLTGDTGELFF. The CDR3 DNA reads as TGCGCCAGCAGCTTGACAGGGGATACCGGGGAGCTGTTTTTT.

For this clone: A junction boundary mismatches the germline segment, possibly from a read error. This chain connects TRBV2 to TRBJ2-5; TRBD2 matches 7 bases. This CDR3 is 12 amino acids long. Germline CDR1 and CDR2: SNHLY and FYNNEI. The CDR3 DNA reads TGTGCCAGCGCTAGCGGCTGGGAGAGCCAGTACTTC. This codes for CASASGWESQYF. Drawing the rest from reference TRBV2 and TRBJ2-5, the complete variable domain is EPEVTQTPSHQVTQMGQEVILRCVPISNHLYFYWYRQILGQKVEFLVSFYNNEISEKSEIFDDQFSVERPDGSNFTLKIRSTKLEDSAMYFCASASGWESQYFGPGTRLLVL.

The gene calls are TRBV19 and TRBJ1-5, with TRBD1 matching 8 bases. V was pared by 5 bases and J by 6 bases, with 9 bases of the junction left unmatched. Germline V lookup: CDR1 LNHDA, CDR2 SQIVND (reference sequence). The CDR3 contains 15 residues. DNA of the CDR3: TGTGCCAGTAGTGCCGGACAGGGTGGAAGTCAGCCCCAGCATTTT. This codes for CASSAGQGGSQPQHF.

This clone was seen a few times. The V call is TRBV4-1, the J call TRBJ1-3, with D uncertain. Deletions cut 4 bases from V and 0 bases from J, with 13 bases between. Looked up from germline, CDR1 is MGHRA and CDR2 is YSYEKL. The CDR3 runs 16 residues. CDR3 nucleotide sequence: TGCGCCAGCAGCCCCTCACGCCGGATCTCTGGAAACACCATATATTTT. Protein sequence: CASSPSRRISGNTIYF.

V is TRBV5-1 and J is TRBJ2-2, with TRBD1 matching 8 bases. V lost 4 bases, J lost 5 bases, and 4 bases stayed unmatched. There are 14 residues in the CDR3. Germline loops: CDR1 SGHRS, CDR2 YFSETQ. CDR3 nucleotide sequence: TGCGCCAGCAGCGAACAGGGGGAAACCGGGGAGCTGTTTTTT. Translated: CASSEQGETGELFF. The whole variable domain, remainder taken from reference TRBV5-1 and TRBJ2-2, is KAGVTQTPRYLIKTRGQQVTLSCSPISGHRSVSWYQQTPGQGLQFLFEYFSETQRNKGNFPGRFSGRQFSNSRSEMNVSTLELGDSALYLCASSEQGETGELFFGEGSRLTVL.

The V and J genes are TRBV4-2 and TRBJ2-3; 7 bases fit TRBD1. CDR3 length: 14 amino acids. V lost 4 bases and J lost 2; bases outside the gene matches: 3. Germline CDR1 reads LGHNA; CDR2 reads YNFKEQ. CDR3 protein: CASSLGQATDTQYF. The CDR3 DNA reads TGTGCCAGCAGCCTCGGACAGGCCACAGATACGCAGTATTTT.

The chain employs TRBV4-1 and TRBJ1-4; D gene uncertain. Trimming took 3 bases from V and 7 from J, leaving 9 bases between them. The CDR3 is 13 residues long. Germline assignment: CDR1 MGHRA and CDR2 YSYEKL. Written as DNA, the CDR3 is TGCGCCAGCAGCCAGGCCGAGACTGAAAAACTGTTTTTT. Translated: CASSQAETEKLFF.

This chain joins TRBV12-5 and TRBJ1-5; TRBD1 is a possible D gene (5 bases). Trimming stripped 7 bases from V and 5 bases from J, with 15 bases between. The CDR3 contains 14 residues. Per germline, CDR1 LGHNT and CDR2 FRNRAP. CDR3 nucleotide sequence: TGTGCTAGTGCCCCTTCGGGGCGGGATCAGCCCCAGCATTTT. Translating gives CASAPSGRDQPQHF.

J is TRBJ1-5 and V is TRBV5-8; D gene unclear. The CDR3 has 12 residues. The V end lost 6 bases, the J end lost 4 bases, and 8 bases lay between the germline ends. Germline V gene data show CDR1 as SGHTS and CDR2 as YDEGEE. The CDR3 region is CASTKANQPQHF. DNA for the CDR3: TGTGCCAGCACCAAGGCTAATCAGCCCCAGCATTTT.

The genes are TRBV5-4 and TRBJ2-1; D remains ambiguous. This CDR3 has 13 residues. V was cut by 4 bases and J by 8 bases, with 13 bases left in between. Germline CDR1 is SGHNT and CDR2 is YYREEE (reference sequence). The CDR3 DNA reads as TGTGCCAGCAGCATGACACCTCGACATGAGCAGTTCTTC. Protein product: CASSMTPRHEQFF.

This sequence joins TRBV6-5 and TRBJ1-6; D ambiguous. The CDR3 runs to 12 residues. The V end lost 4 bases, the J end lost 9 bases, and 7 bases lay between the germline ends. In germline, CDR1 is MNHEY, CDR2 SVGAGI. The CDR3 DNA reads as TGTGCCAGCAGTTTGAACGGTTCACCCCTCCACTTT. Protein: CASSLNGSPLHF.

The rearrangement links TRBV27 to TRBJ2-5, with no clear D. Trimming took off 2 bases at V and 1 base at J, with 23 bases between the two ends. The CDR3 loop spans 19 amino acids. In germline, CDR1 is MNHEY, CDR2 SMNVEV (reference sequence). The CDR3 protein is CASSLRPPTYQSLQETQYF. The CDR3 nucleotides read TGTGCCAGCAGTTTAAGGCCACCAACTTATCAATCCCTCCAAGAGACCCAGTACTTC.

The chain joins TRBV28 to TRBJ1-1; D is perhaps TRBD1 (6 bases). The V and J ends lost 4 bases and 4 bases respectively, with 16 bases between them. This CDR3 has 15 residues. Germline V CDR1 and CDR2: MDHEN, SYDVKM. This chain's CDR3 is CASSSGGEGSTEAFF. The CDR3 DNA reads TGTGCCAGCAGTTCTGGGGGCGAAGGATCCACTGAAGCTTTCTTT.

This chain joins TRBV7-2 and TRBJ1-2; D remains ambiguous. V was trimmed by 5 bases and J by 11 bases, leaving 27 bases between them. The V gene's germline CDR1 is SGHTA and CDR2 FQGNSA. This CDR3 is built from 16 residues. The CDR3 sequence: CASSPEVSLTSLLYTF. CDR3 coding DNA: TGTGCCAGCAGCCCCGAGGTGTCGCTCACTTCTCTATTATACACCTTC.

This clone was seen only a few times. The CDR3 sequence: CASRPIKAKNIQYF. CDR3 nucleotides: TGTGCCAGCAGACCTATTAAGGCCAAAAACATTCAGTACTTC. This rearrangement joins TRBV13 to TRBJ2-4; no definite D call. Trimming took off 6 bases at V and 1 base at J, with 10 bases between the two ends. The CDR3 is 14 amino acids. Germline-derived CDR1 and CDR2 are PRHDT and FYEKMQ (reference sequence).

The chain employs TRBV7-2 and TRBJ1-1; possible D gene TRBD1, 5 bases. Looked up from germline, CDR1 is SGHTA and CDR2 is FQGNSA. The CDR3 is 13 residues long. Trimming cost V 8 bases and J 0 bases, with 10 bases left between them. DNA of the CDR3: TGTGCCAGCCGCTGGGGGGTGAACACTGAAGCTTTCTTT. Translation: CASRWGVNTEAFF.

Concerning this clone itself: Mismatch with germline at one junction end may stem from a read error. The same CDR3 is also encoded by other DNA sequences in this sample. The V and J genes are TRBV25-1 and TRBJ2-7; 8 bases are a match to TRBD1. Germline CDR1 reads MGHDK; CDR2 reads SYGVNS. CDR3 length equals 12 residues. As DNA, the CDR3 is TGTGCCACCGGACAGGGTGGGTACGAGCAGTATTTC. Protein sequence: CATGQGGYEQYF.